The rows below give T cell receptor beta chains drawn from one sample of a study of response to subunit inactivated influenza vaccine. MiXCR, applied by TCRdb to the RT-PCR reads, yields one record per CDR3 protein. There are 600,000 to 700,000 distinct CDR3 sequences in the sample; 11% to 15% occur only once, and 7.6% lies in the top ten. The sequences come from PBMCs from blood, collected around 14 days before vaccination. The receptors stem from a man aged 45-65 years who received an inactivated influenza vaccine. CDR3s include the opening cysteine and the closing phenylalanine or tryptophan. The order of the fields is J gene, V gene, CDR3 protein.

J gene: TRBJ1-6
V gene: TRBV3-1
CDR3 protein: CASSQEGRKEVRWSGLNSPLHF

J gene: TRBJ1-2
V gene: TRBV5-6
CDR3 protein: CASSLRDRTGSYTF

J gene: TRBJ2-7
V gene: TRBV5-1
CDR3 protein: CASSPGFLYEQYF

J gene: TRBJ2-3
V gene: TRBV10-3
CDR3 protein: CPISAQWVRSGGNTQYF

J gene: TRBJ1-1
V gene: TRBV20-1
CDR3 protein: CSARAPAGPTEAFF

J gene: TRBJ1-1
V gene: TRBV3-1
CDR3 protein: CASSQEIGTGSTEAFF

J gene: TRBJ2-1
V gene: TRBV10-3
CDR3 protein: CAISESPYSEQFF

J gene: TRBJ2-1
V gene: TRBV6-1
CDR3 protein: CASSVGGGASSYNEQFF

J gene: TRBJ2-7
V gene: TRBV28
CDR3 protein: CASSPPGLYEQYF

J gene: TRBJ1-1
V gene: TRBV12-3/TRBV12-4
CDR3 protein: CASTPTTTNTEAFF